Reported below is one TCR beta chain. Antigen specificity is unknown. The sample comes from a study of T cell responses to AZD1222 COVID-19 vaccine. Findings and limits, study-wide: Close to half of all spike-specific TCRs reportedly target regions of the variants that are unmutated. Donors were largely white British and mainly female; clonal diversity was possibly underestimated.

Germline lookup yields CDR1 SGHAT and CDR2 FQNNGV. J was trimmed by 7 bases and V by 7 bases; bases with no gene match: 18. This CDR3 is 16 amino acids long. Clones were read by immunoSEQ multiplex PCR, and TCRdb kept only the in-frame ones, dropping some. This table holds 150,000 or so clones, 80% to 90% found once. This chain connects TRBV11-2 to TRBJ2-5; 7 bases fit TRBD2. The specimen comprised peripheral blood, sampled on day 0 of AZD1222 vaccination. This receptor was taken from an adult in good health. The CDR3 nucleotides read TGTGCCAGCATACCAGGAACGGGAGGTATCCCGGGGACCCAGTACTTC. Its protein product is CASIPGTGGIPGTQYF.